The clone carrying this T cell receptor (beta chain) was seen once. The antigen is undetermined. This specimen comes from a study of blood T cells in healthy people across ages. Points from the study as a whole: Relative to aged donors, long-lived donors carried more naive CD4+ cells and displayed higher diversity.

The length of the CDR3 is 17 residues. V lost 0 bases and J lost 1; bases outside the gene matches: 6. The germline V gene has CDR1 LNHNV and CDR2 YYDKDF (reference sequence). A second PCR, run for roughly 7 to 11 cycles, used a sample-barcoded 5' primer plus a J-beta primer mix. TCRdb re-called the 5' RACE reads through MiXCR, storing one row per CDR3 protein. The sample shows 650,000 to 900,000 distinct CDR3 sequences, 62% of them seen only once. Samples each yielded at least 6 micrograms of total RNA. The sample comprised blood. The chain is built from TRBV15 and TRBJ2-1; TRBD1 matches 7 bases. This sequence was found in a man aged 25 to 40 in good health. In DNA form, the CDR3 reads TGTGCCACCAGCAGAGATGTCAGACAGGGATCCTACAATGAGCAGTTCTTC. Protein product: CATSRDVRQGSYNEQFF. The full variable domain, in which reference TRBV15 and TRBJ2-1 provide the parts outside the CDR3, is DAMVIQNPRYQVTQFGKPVTLSCSQTLNHNVMYWYQQKSSQAPKLLFHYYDKDFNNEADTPDNFQSRRPNTSFCFLDIRSPGLGDTAMYLCATSRDVRQGSYNEQFFGPGTRLTVL.